These 2 T cell receptor beta chains were all obtained from the same sample, sequenced in a study of cytomegalovirus exposure and HLA in healthy donors. With 60 Vbeta and 13 Jbeta primers, the PCR was carried out. Repertoires were generated with immunoSEQ multiplex PCR, while TCRdb's copy carries only in-frame clones and drops some. This sample has some 170,000 clones; roughly 76% occur once, and the top ten carry approximately 13%. Sequencing input: PBMCs. The receptors here all came from a woman in her forties or fifties in good health and CMV-seronegative.

V usage is TRBV6-5 and J usage is TRBJ2-1; no firm D call. CDR3 size: 12 residues. Trimming removed 4 bases at V and 10 bases at J, with 11 bases between. The germline V gene has CDR1 MNHEY and CDR2 SVGAGI. CDR3 sequence reads: CASSSAALEQFF. DNA of the CDR3: TGTGCCAGCAGTTCCGCAGCGCTGGAGCAGTTCTTC.

This sequence joins TRBV9 and TRBJ1-1; a weak D match, TRBD1 (5 bases). The ends were cut back, 4 bases at V and 2 bases at J, with 12 bases in the middle. Germline CDR1 reads SGDLS; CDR2 reads YYNGEE. The CDR3 is made up of 14 amino acids. The CDR3 DNA reads TGTGCCAGCAGCCCCCTGACAGCAAACACTGAAGCTTTCTTT. Its protein is CASSPLTANTEAFF. The entire variable domain, with the rest obtained from reference TRBV9 and TRBJ1-1, is as follows: DSGVTQTPKHLITATGQRVTLRCSPRSGDLSVYWYQQSLDQGLQFLIQYYNGEERAKGNILERFSAQQFPDLHSELNLSSLELGDSALYFCASSPLTANTEAFFGQGTRLTVV.